Following are 17 T cell receptor beta chains from one sample sequenced in a study of T cell changes during pregnancy in multiple sclerosis. TCRdb's table, derived via immunoSEQ multiplex PCR, lists solely in-frame clones and lacks some. The sample holds 40,000 to 45,000 clones, 85% to 95% seen once. Specimen: peripheral blood. These receptors all stem from a female donor with multiple sclerosis, enrolled in a pregnancy study.

This rearrangement joins TRBV7-9 to TRBJ2-7; 10 positions agree with TRBD1. Germline values: CDR1 SEHNR, CDR2 FQNEAQ (reference sequence). This CDR3 has 15 residues. Trimming at V came to 2 bases and at J to 9 bases, leaving 10 bases not matched to a gene. The CDR3 protein is CASSLSGQGPSGQYF. The CDR3 nucleotides are TGTGCCAGCAGCTTATCGGGACAGGGGCCCTCTGGGCAGTACTTC.

This rearrangement joins TRBV5-4 to TRBJ1-4, with 8 bases matching TRBD1. The ends lost 4 bases at V and 7 bases at J; junction bases unmatched: 3. Germline CDR1 is SGHNT and CDR2 is YYREEE (reference sequence). The CDR3 extends over 13 amino acids. The CDR3: CASSGQGGEKLFF. The CDR3 nucleotides read TGTGCCAGCAGCGGACAGGGCGGTGAAAAACTGTTTTTT.

The CDR3 here is CASSFGGSSNEQFF. The DNA of the CDR3 is TGCGCCAGCAGCTTCGGAGGGTCTTCAAATGAGCAGTTCTTC. The chain employs TRBV5-1 and TRBJ2-1, with D possibly being TRBD2 (6 bases). This CDR3 is 14 amino acids long. Germline lookup yields CDR1 SGHRS and CDR2 YFSETQ. Trimming shortened V by 2 bases and J by 7 bases, and 13 bases separated the two germline ends.

The chain couples TRBV4-1 to TRBJ2-7; D is undetermined. The V end was cut by 5 bases, the J end by 5 bases, with 10 bases between. The CDR3 extends over 12 amino acids. Per the germline V gene, CDR1 is MGHRA and CDR2 is YSYEKL. CDR3 in DNA: TGCGCCAGCAGCGACGGACCTCACGAGCAGTACTTC. This codes for CASSDGPHEQYF.

The V and J genes are TRBV28 and TRBJ2-1, with a possible D match to TRBD2 (5 bases). The CDR3 has 15 residues. Germline V gene lookup returns CDR1 MDHEN and CDR2 SYDVKM. V lost 2 bases and J lost 0, with 8 bases in between. CDR3 nucleotide sequence: TGTGCCAGCAGTTTAGCTGGGAGCTCCTACAATGAGCAGTTCTTC. It specifies CASSLAGSSYNEQFF.

This chain joins TRBV28 and TRBJ1-1; D not certain. The CDR3 sequence is 14 residues long. Germline CDR1 and CDR2: MDHEN and SYDVKM. Trimming shortened V by 2 bases and J by 1 base, and 8 bases separated the two germline ends. The CDR3: CASSLQGSNTEAFF. CDR3 bases: TGTGCCAGCAGTTTACAAGGCTCGAACACTGAAGCTTTCTTT.

The genes are TRBV13 and TRBJ1-2; 9 positions match TRBD1. This CDR3 region has 15 residues. With V trimmed by 2 bases and J by 6 bases, 7 bases remained unmatched. Germline V lookup: CDR1 PRHDT, CDR2 FYEKMQ (reference sequence). The CDR3 region is CASSLIDRGRHGYTF. The DNA for the CDR3 is TGTGCCAGCAGCTTAATCGACAGGGGGAGGCATGGCTACACCTTC. The variable domain in full, with the rest retrieved from reference TRBV13 and TRBJ1-2, is AAGVIQSPRHLIKEKRETATLKCYPIPRHDTVYWYQQGPGQDPQFLISFYEKMQSDKGSIPDRFSAQQFSDYHSELNMSSLELGDSALYFCASSLIDRGRHGYTFGSGTRLTVV.

The J gene is TRBJ2-7, the V gene TRBV7-3; the D is unclear. The CDR3 contains 15 residues. Germline V gives CDR1 SGHTA, CDR2 FQGTGA. Trimming took off 5 bases at V and 4 bases at J, with 18 bases between the two ends. CDR3 coding DNA: TGTGCCAGCAGCCCCGAGGCGGAGAACCCTTACGAGCAGTACTTC. It codes for CASSPEAENPYEQYF.

The chain carries TRBV5-1 and TRBJ2-2; a possible D gene is TRBD2 (6 bases). The CDR3 contains 16 residues. Germline loops: CDR1 SGHRS, CDR2 YFSETQ. The V end lost 1 base, the J end lost 6 bases, and 16 bases lay between the germline ends. CDR3 nucleotides: TGCGCCAGCAGCTTGTTCCGGGACTCCCTATCCGGGGAGCTGTTTTTT. It specifies CASSLFRDSLSGELFF.

The rearrangement links TRBV6-1 to TRBJ1-4, with D uncertain. V was clipped by 4 bases and J by 2 bases, with 8 bases between them. This CDR3 spans 14 amino acids. CDR1 and CDR2 (germline): MNHNS, SASEGT. The CDR3 DNA follows: TGTGCCAGCAGTGTTAGTGGGACTAATGAAAAACTGTTTTTT. Translation: CASSVSGTNEKLFF.

The V call is TRBV4-3, the J call TRBJ2-1, with TRBD1 matching 8 bases. Trimming removed 4 bases from V and 12 bases from J; junction bases left unmatched: 11. CDR1 and CDR2 from the germline V gene are LGHNA and YSLEER. CDR3 size: 14 residues. CDR3 loop: CASSPRTGSGWQFF. CDR3 nucleotide sequence: TGCGCCAGCAGCCCCAGGACAGGGTCTGGTTGGCAGTTCTTC.

The V gene is TRBV1, the J gene TRBJ2-1. TRBV1 corresponds to a pseudogene. The CDR3 sequence is 13 residues long. CDR3 protein: CTSTPGRHNEQFF. In nucleotides, the CDR3 is TGCACCAGCACCCCCGGACGGCACAATGAGCAGTTCTTC.

The chain carries TRBV13 and TRBJ2-3, with D maybe TRBD2 (5 bases). V was shortened by 3 bases and J by 6 bases, with 7 bases between the two germline ends. Germline V CDR1 and CDR2: PRHDT, FYEKMQ (reference sequence). There are 12 residues in the CDR3. Here the CDR3 reads CASSFGEDTQYF. In nucleotides, the CDR3 is TGTGCCAGCAGCTTTGGGGAGGATACGCAGTATTTT.

The V call is TRBV5-5, the J call TRBJ2-6; D remains unclear. The V end lost 2 bases, the J end lost 3 bases, and 9 bases lay between the germline ends. This CDR3 is built from 15 residues. CDR1 SGHKS and CDR2 YYEKEE come from the germline V gene (reference sequence). The CDR3: CASSFSRSGANVLTF. The DNA of the CDR3 is TGTGCCAGCAGCTTTTCGAGGAGTGGGGCCAACGTCCTGACTTTC.

The rearrangement links TRBV4-2 to TRBJ2-1; a possible D gene is TRBD2 (6 bases). The CDR3 runs to 15 residues. The V gene lost 0 bases and the J gene lost 0 bases, with 6 bases spanning the gap. Germline V CDR1 and CDR2: LGHNA, YNFKEQ. The CDR3 loop is CASSQETSSYNEQFF. The CDR3 DNA reads as TGTGCCAGCAGCCAAGAGACTAGCTCCTACAATGAGCAGTTCTTC.

The chain combines TRBV9 with TRBJ2-1, with 14 bases lining up with TRBD2. V lost 0 bases to trimming and J lost 4 bases; unmatched junction nucleotides: 12. This CDR3 contains 20 residues. CDR1 and CDR2 from the germline V gene are SGDLS and YYNGEE. The DNA for the CDR3 is TGTGCCAGCAGCGTAGAGGGACTAGCGGGAGATGGGGAAGAATACAATGAGCAGTTCTTC. Protein sequence: CASSVEGLAGDGEEYNEQFF.

V is TRBV6-5 and J is TRBJ1-2; weak D call: TRBD1 (5 bases). This CDR3 contains 11 residues. Trimming removed 8 bases from V and 4 bases from J, with 8 bases in between. Germline V CDR1 and CDR2: MNHEY, SVGAGI. For the CDR3, the DNA is TGTGCCAGCGGCAGGGTCTATGGCTACACCTTC. Translation: CASGRVYGYTF.